The sequence of this T cell receptor beta chain was determined in a study of CD8+ T cells in alopecia areata. Overall study context: The approximately 6-11-week-old female C3H/HeJ mice were given skin taken from approximately 6-13-month-old C3H/HeJ graft donors that had spontaneous alopecia.

The authors sorted pooled cutaneous lymph node cells using CD4, CD8alpha, NKG2D, NKG2ACE and other markers. Study-wide points: Normal scalp had lower clonality than lesional scalp, with alopecia totalis/universalis lesions showing this most strongly. Besides other cells, scalp samples also yield sequences of resident alphabeta T cells from normal skin.

Reverse transcribed after extraction, RNA yielded cDNA as the sequencing template. The data were produced by immunoSEQ multiplex PCR, yet TCRdb's version contains in-frame clones alone and is incomplete. The sample contains about 19,000 clones, none occurring once; around 33% lies in the top ten. Only a few counts were recorded for this clone. Its target is unknown. Genes here carry mouse names. This TCR was sampled from a C3H/HeJ mouse with alopecia areata. The strain bears MHC haplotype H2-k. Sequencing was done on a sample of CD8+ T cells sorted from a lymph node.

CDR3 bases read: TGTGCCTGGGGACAGGGACTTTCCAACGAA. Protein sequence: CAWGQGLSNE. The CDR3 reads in full as CAWGQGLSNERLFF. V gene TRBV31 combines with J gene TRBJ1-4; 8 bases agree with TRBD1. The read terminates 4 residues ahead of where the CDR3 ends, so the germline J gene completes it. Germline V lookup: CDR1 GKSSPN, CDR2 SITVG. CDR3 length: 14 amino acids. V trimming: 5 bases; J trimming: 0 bases; junction bases outside the gene matches: 2.